A single sample is the source of the 22 T cell receptor beta chains below, sequenced in a study of cytomegalovirus exposure and HLA in healthy donors. PCR amplification relied on 60 Vbeta primers (plus 13 Jbeta primers). Measured with immunoSEQ multiplex PCR; TCRdb has only the in-frame clones, and not every one. Of 90,000 to 140,000 clones in the sample, 78% were seen once. The sample comprised PBMCs. The receptors here all came from a young man in good health and CMV-seronegative.

This chain connects TRBV5-6 to TRBJ1-4; D might be TRBD1 (6 bases). This CDR3 has 11 residues. The germline V and J ends were trimmed by 2 bases and 14 bases, with 10 bases remaining between them. Germline-derived CDR1 and CDR2 are SGHDT and YYEEEE. CDR3 loop: CASSFADRLFF. Written as DNA, the CDR3 is TGTGCCAGCAGCTTCGCTGACAGGCTGTTTTTT.

The J gene is TRBJ2-2, the V gene TRBV7-7; 7 bases match TRBD1. The CDR3 is made up of 15 amino acids. Trimming removed 4 bases from V and 4 bases from J; junction bases left unmatched: 6. The germline gives CDR1 SSHAT, CDR2 FNYEAQ (reference sequence). Written as DNA, the CDR3 is TGTGCCAGCAGCTGGGGGACAGAACCCACCGGGGAGCTGTTTTTT. This gives the protein CASSWGTEPTGELFF.

The chain is built from TRBV7-2 and TRBJ2-7, with TRBD1 matching over 10 bases. The CDR3 consists of 15 residues. CDR1 and CDR2 from the germline V gene are SGHTA and FQGNSA. The trim removed 4 bases at V and 5 bases at J, leaving 8 bases unmatched. CDR3 bases: TGTGCCAGCAGCTCTTCCGGGACAGGGGCCCACGAGCAGTACTTC. Translation: CASSSSGTGAHEQYF.

The chain is built from TRBV7-2 and TRBJ2-2; D uncertain. Deletions cut 1 base from V and 7 bases from J, with 7 bases between. This CDR3 has 13 residues. Germline CDR1 SGHTA, CDR2 FQGNSA. CDR3 amino acids: CASSLGGFGELFF. CDR3 sequence (DNA): TGTGCCAGCAGCTTAGGTGGCTTCGGGGAGCTGTTTTTT.

This clone was seen just once. The V and J genes are TRBV4-3 and TRBJ2-5, with 10 nucleotides matching TRBD2. The closer fit of TRBJ2-7 to the DNA end suggests the J call may be wrong. Germline assignment: CDR1 LGHNA and CDR2 YSLEER. This CDR3 is 13 amino acids long. CDR3 DNA: TGCGCCAGCAGCCTAGCGGGAGGTTACGAGCAGTACTTC. This encodes CASSLAGGYEQYF.

This chain uses TRBV11-2 with TRBJ2-1; TRBD1 matches at 7 bases. The CDR3 length is 14 residues. CDR1 is SGHAT and CDR2 is FQNNGV in the germline V gene. V shed 2 bases, J shed 4 bases, and the junction held 2 bases outside the gene matches. The CDR3 DNA reads as TGTGCCAGCAGCTTACGACAGGGATACAATGAGCAGTTCTTC. This translates into CASSLRQGYNEQFF. Looking up the rest from reference TRBV11-2 and TRBJ2-1 gives the full variable domain: EAGVAQSPRYKIIEKRQSVAFWCNPISGHATLYWYQQILGQGPKLLIQFQNNGVVDDSQLPKDRFSAERLKGVDSTLKIQPAKLEDSAVYLCASSLRQGYNEQFFGPGTRLTVL.

The rearrangement links TRBV4-1 to TRBJ1-4, with 9 bases aligning to TRBD1. Germline V CDR1 and CDR2: MGHRA, YSYEKL. The J segment lost 8 bases and the V segment lost 5 bases, leaving 15 bases of the junction unmatched. The length of the CDR3 is 17 residues. The CDR3 protein is CASSFQTTGGPVEKLFF. The CDR3 DNA follows: TGCGCCAGCAGCTTTCAAACTACAGGGGGCCCGGTGGAAAAACTGTTTTTT.

The V and J genes are TRBV28 and TRBJ2-7, with D possibly TRBD1 on 5 matching bases. Trimming cost V 7 bases and J 4 bases, with 17 bases left between them. CDR1 is MDHEN, CDR2 SYDVKM, per germline. The CDR3 consists of 14 residues. CDR3 amino acids: CASIQGQGRYEQYF. The CDR3 DNA is TGTGCCAGCATCCAGGGTCAGGGCAGATACGAGCAGTACTTC.

In its sample, this clone was seen once. This chain joins TRBV21-1 and TRBJ1-2; the table's TRBD1 call for D was not verified on the DNA. TRBV21-1 is flagged as a pseudogene. The CDR3 has 13 residues. The CDR3 is CASSHRDSYGYTF. CDR3 DNA sequence: TGTGCCAGCAGCCACCGGGACAGCTATGGCTACACCTTC.

This clone was counted a single time. The gene calls are TRBV4-1 and TRBJ2-1, with unresolved D. The CDR3 has 14 amino acids. V shed 1 base and J shed 6 bases, with 10 bases lying between them. Germline values: CDR1 MGHRA, CDR2 YSYEKL. The CDR3 DNA reads TGCGCCAGCAGCCAAGGACTCCCGGGCAATGAGCAGTTCTTC. It yields the protein CASSQGLPGNEQFF.

This clone showed up just once. The gene calls are TRBV28 and TRBJ1-2, with 8 nucleotides matching TRBD1. Per germline, CDR1 MDHEN and CDR2 SYDVKM. V dropped 7 bases and J dropped 5; count of bases not matched to a gene: 9. The CDR3 length is 14 residues. CDR3 nucleotides: TGTGCCAGCATTATTCAGGGGGCAGTATATGGCTACACCTTC. Its translation: CASIIQGAVYGYTF.

This chain uses TRBV6-5 with TRBJ2-7; TRBD1 aligns across 7 bases. Germline V lookup: CDR1 MNHEY, CDR2 SVGAGI. V lost 2 bases, J lost 11 bases, and 9 bases stayed unmatched. The CDR3 covers 13 residues. The CDR3 loop is CASSYPRQGFEYF. The CDR3 DNA reads as TGTGCCAGCAGTTACCCCCGACAGGGATTCGAGTACTTC.

This sequence joins TRBV27 and TRBJ2-3; 10 bases are a match to TRBD2. Germline lookup yields CDR1 MNHEY and CDR2 SMNVEV (reference sequence). Losses at the gene ends were 11 bases for V and 5 bases for J; bases not matched to a gene: 10. CDR3 length equals 14 residues. The CDR3 is CAGGAGGPRDTQYF. CDR3 DNA sequence: TGTGCCGGTGGAGCGGGAGGGCCTAGAGATACGCAGTATTTT.

This clone was detected a few times. This sample includes further DNA sequences coding for the same CDR3. The V and J genes are TRBV15 and TRBJ2-7; D gene ambiguous. CDR1 and CDR2 (germline): LNHNV, YYDKDF (reference sequence). V was trimmed by 0 bases and J by 1 base, leaving 10 bases between them. The CDR3 is 15 amino acids. CDR3 region: CATSRDRGRSYEQYF. The CDR3 DNA is TGTGCCACCAGCAGAGATCGAGGCAGATCCTACGAGCAGTACTTC. Based on the CDR3 plus reference TRBV15 and TRBJ2-7, the full variable domain is DAMVIQNPRYQVTQFGKPVTLSCSQTLNHNVMYWYQQKSSQAPKLLFHYYDKDFNNEADTPDNFQSRRPNTSFCFLDIRSPGLGDTAMYLCATSRDRGRSYEQYFGPGTRLTVT.

This chain joins TRBV6-5 and TRBJ1-2; possibly TRBD1 for D (5 bases). The CDR3 covers 13 residues. Between the trimmed V and J ends, which lost 6 bases and 4 bases, there was a span of 12 bases. The germline gives CDR1 MNHEY, CDR2 SVGAGI. The CDR3 nucleotides are TGTGCCAGCAGATACCGGGGGGGCTATGGCTACACCTTC. Translated: CASRYRGGYGYTF.

The V gene is TRBV30, the J gene TRBJ2-1; D possibly corresponds to TRBD2 (6 bases). CDR1 is GTSNPN and CDR2 is SVGIG in the germline V gene (reference sequence). Trimming left V 4 bases short and J 2 bases short, with 24 bases between. The CDR3 contains 18 residues. The CDR3 sequence: CAWNRFPPGGRTYNEQFF. DNA of the CDR3: TGTGCCTGGAATCGGTTCCCCCCTGGAGGGAGGACCTACAATGAGCAGTTCTTC.

The chain is built from TRBV7-6 and TRBJ2-7; TRBD2 might be the D (6 bases). The germline V and J ends were trimmed by 1 base and 3 bases, with 16 bases remaining between them. Germline CDR1 SGHVS, CDR2 FNYEAQ. The CDR3 sequence is 16 residues long. This CDR3 reads CASSLGSGGNYYEQYF. The CDR3 DNA follows: TGTGCCAGCAGCTTAGGGTCAGGAGGGAACTACTACGAGCAGTACTTC.

The rearrangement joins TRBV7-2 to TRBJ1-4; 7 positions match TRBD1. The germline V gene has CDR1 SGHTA and CDR2 FQGNSA. The CDR3 has 16 residues. V lost 5 bases to trimming and J lost 5 bases; unmatched junction nucleotides: 11. The CDR3, as DNA: TGTGCCAGCAGCCCAGAGGAGGGGGCCGAAAATGAAAAACTGTTTTTT. Translation: CASSPEEGAENEKLFF.

For this clone: Other DNA sequences in this specimen translate into the identical CDR3. The V call is TRBV19, the J call TRBJ2-2; 8 bases match TRBD1. CDR1 LNHDA and CDR2 SQIVND come from the germline V gene (reference sequence). The CDR3 extends over 15 amino acids. V was clipped by 2 bases and J by 4 bases; unmatched bases: 3. CDR3 nucleotides: TGTGCCAGTAGTATACAGGGGGCAATCACCGGGGAGCTGTTTTTT. Translating gives CASSIQGAITGELFF.

V and J are TRBV7-2 and TRBJ1-5; the D gene is possibly TRBD1 (6 bases). The CDR3 extends over 16 amino acids. The germline V gene has CDR1 SGHTA and CDR2 FQGNSA. Trimming pared 2 bases from V and 1 base from J, leaving 12 bases between. CDR3 in amino acids: CASSLLTGLSNQPQHF. As DNA, the CDR3 is TGTGCCAGCAGCTTATTAACAGGGTTGAGCAATCAGCCCCAGCATTTT.

The chain joins TRBV27 to TRBJ1-2, with a possible D match to TRBD1 (5 bases). Germline values: CDR1 MNHEY, CDR2 SMNVEV (reference sequence). Deletions cut 5 bases from V and 7 bases from J, with 14 bases between. The CDR3 loop spans 13 amino acids. CDR3 coding DNA: TGTGCCAGCAGTCCCCGGGGGGGAAGTGGCTACACCTTC. This sequence encodes CASSPRGGSGYTF.

V gene TRBV19 combines with J gene TRBJ2-5; D unclear. CDR1 and CDR2 (germline): LNHDA, SQIVND (reference sequence). The CDR3 runs to 14 residues. V lost 5 bases and J lost 2, with 12 bases in between. The CDR3 coding sequence is TGTGCCAGTAGTTCGGAGCAGATTCAAGAGACCCAGTACTTC. It codes for CASSSEQIQETQYF.